Reported below is one T cell receptor beta chain. What it binds is unknown. Amplification used 60 Vbeta primers and 13 Jbeta primers. The table came from immunoSEQ multiplex PCR; TCRdb's copy has only in-frame clones and leaves some out. The repertoire includes about 97,000 clones, 65% to 85% of them detected once, and approximately 2.1% sits in the top ten. CDR1 and CDR2 from the germline V gene are MRHNA and SNTAGT. The CDR3 totals 14 residues. V was pared by 6 bases and J by 3 bases, with 6 bases of the junction left unmatched. This record comes from a study of cytomegalovirus exposure and HLA in healthy donors. The study, taken as a whole, reports: In an earlier analysis, productive rearrangement rates for most beta V segments clustered near 87% or 30%. A later analysis reportedly found fewer N-insertions in an Asian-associated ancestry cluster than the roughly 730-donor mean.

Sequenced sample: PBMCs. The rearrangement uses TRBV6-4 and TRBJ2-3; 7 nucleotides match TRBD1. This TCR was sampled from a woman aged 40 to 50 in good health and CMV-seronegative. CDR3 residues: CASSETGATDTQYF. CDR3 nucleotide sequence: TGTGCCAGCAGCGAAACAGGGGCTACAGATACGCAGTATTTT.